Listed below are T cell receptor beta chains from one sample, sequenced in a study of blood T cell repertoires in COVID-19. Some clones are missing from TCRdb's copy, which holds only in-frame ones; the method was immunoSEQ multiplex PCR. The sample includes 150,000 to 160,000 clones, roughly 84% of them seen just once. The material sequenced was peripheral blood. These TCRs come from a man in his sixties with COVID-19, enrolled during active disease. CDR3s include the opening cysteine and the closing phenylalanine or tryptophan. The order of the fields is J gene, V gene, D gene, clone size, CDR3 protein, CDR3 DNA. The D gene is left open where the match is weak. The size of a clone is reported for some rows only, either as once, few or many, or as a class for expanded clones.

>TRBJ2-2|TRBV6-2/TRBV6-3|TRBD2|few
CASSLAGGPTGELFF
TGTGCCAGCAGTCTAGCGGGGGGGCCTACCGGGGAGCTGTTTTTT
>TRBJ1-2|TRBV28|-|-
CASTRYDYGYTF
TGTGCCAGCACCAGATACGACTATGGCTACACCTTC
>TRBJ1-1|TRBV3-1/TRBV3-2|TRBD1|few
CASSQVQGDEAFF
TGTGCCAGCAGCCAAGTACAGGGGGATGAAGCTTTCTTT
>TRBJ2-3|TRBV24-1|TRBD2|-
CATSLSGDTTDTQYF
TGTGCCACCAGTCTTAGCGGGGATACCACAGATACGCAGTATTTT
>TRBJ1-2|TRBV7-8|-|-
CASSLVQGNYGYTF
TGTGCCAGCAGCTTGGTACAGGGTAACTATGGCTACACCTTC
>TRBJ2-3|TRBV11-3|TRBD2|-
CASSLSGAFTDTQYF
TGTGCCAGCAGCCTCAGCGGGGCCTTCACAGATACGCAGTATTTT
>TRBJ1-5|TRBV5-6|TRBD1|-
CASSSGTGGLNQPQHF
TGTGCCAGCAGCTCCGGGACAGGGGGCCTCAATCAGCCCCAGCATTTT
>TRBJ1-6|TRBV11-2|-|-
CASSEYRANSPLHF
TGTGCCAGCAGCGAATACAGGGCTAATTCACCCCTCCACTTT
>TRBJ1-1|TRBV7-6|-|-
CASSPRTNTEAFF
TGTGCCAGCAGCCCCAGAACGAACACTGAAGCTTTCTTT
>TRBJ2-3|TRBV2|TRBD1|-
CAGDRGPADTQYF
TGTGCCGGCGACAGGGGGCCCGCAGATACGCAGTATTTT
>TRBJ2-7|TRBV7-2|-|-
CASRTRGDYEQYF
TGTGCCAGCAGGACCAGGGGGGACTACGAGCAGTACTTC
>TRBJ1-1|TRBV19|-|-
CASSMRVLAEAFF
TGTGCCAGTAGTATGAGAGTTTTGGCTGAAGCTTTCTTT
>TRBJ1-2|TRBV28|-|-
CASRPGGPPADYGYTF
TGTGCCAGCAGACCCGGGGGACCCCCCGCAGACTATGGCTACACCTTC
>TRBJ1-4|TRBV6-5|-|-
CASSYVLNEKLFF
TGTGCCAGCAGTTACGTCCTTAATGAAAAACTGTTTTTT
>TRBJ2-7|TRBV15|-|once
CATSREYSSSYEQYF
TGTGCCACCAGCAGAGAATACAGCAGCTCCTACGAGCAGTACTTC
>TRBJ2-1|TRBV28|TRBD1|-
CATGTGGYNEQFF
TGTGCCACCGGGACAGGGGGCTACAATGAGCAGTTCTTC
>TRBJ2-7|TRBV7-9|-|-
CASSGGTHSYEQYF
TGTGCCAGCAGTGGAGGGACTCATTCCTACGAGCAGTACTTC
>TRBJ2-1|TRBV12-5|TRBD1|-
CASGSPGQGEFF
TGTGCTAGTGGTTCCCCGGGACAGGGGGAGTTCTTC
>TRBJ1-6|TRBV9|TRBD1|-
CASSVGQGSLPPLHF
TGTGCCAGCAGCGTAGGACAGGGGTCCCTGCCACCCCTCCACTTT
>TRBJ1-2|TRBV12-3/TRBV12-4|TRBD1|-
CASSGTAYYTF
TGTGCCAGCAGTGGGACAGCGTACTACACCTTC
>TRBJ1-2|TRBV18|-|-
CASSPVTGNYGYTF
TGTGCCAGCTCACCGGTCACAGGAAACTATGGCTACACCTTC
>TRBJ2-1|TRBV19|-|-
CASGGARGDEQFF
TGTGCCAGTGGGGGGGCTAGGGGAGATGAGCAGTTCTTC